The 17 T cell receptor beta chains below come from one sample, sequenced in a study of vaccination effects on CD4 cells after COVID-19. Using immunoSEQ multiplex PCR, the repertoire was profiled, and TCRdb retains in-frame clones only, with some absent. The top ten hold 5% to 6% of the sample, which has 70,000 or so clones, around 70% seen once. Ahead of sequencing, the ViraFEST assay grew antigen-specific CD4+ T cells using viral peptide pools. Culturing for approximately 10 days preceded CD4+ T cell isolation. The infection with SARS-CoV-2 (confirmed by PCR) occurred in this person between March and December 2020. Antigen specificity for these receptors is unknown. Here the sequenced sample was CD4+ T cells from PBMCs cultured with HIV peptides, taken before COVID-19 vaccination. Subset denoted: HIV-1 Nef peptide pool negative control/reference culture. These receptors were obtained from a human donor who had a prior SARS-CoV-2 infection.

The chain couples TRBV3-1 (or the pseudogene TRBV3-2) to TRBJ1-4; maybe TRBD1 (5 bases). This CDR3 has 15 residues. Trimming pared 1 base from V and 3 bases from J, leaving 9 bases between. Germline V CDR1 and CDR2: LGHDT, YNNKEL (reference sequence). The CDR3 loop reads CASSQGDSANEKLFF. Written as DNA, the CDR3 is TGTGCCAGCAGCCAAGGCGACAGCGCTAATGAAAAACTGTTTTTT.

The chain couples TRBV5-4 to TRBJ1-3; D is undetermined. Germline V gives CDR1 SGHNT, CDR2 YYREEE (reference sequence). Trimming pared 0 bases from V and 4 bases from J, leaving 11 bases between. The CDR3 loop spans 15 amino acids. The DNA for the CDR3 is TGTGCCAGCAGCTTGGGGGGTCTGGGAGGAAACACCATATATTTT. Encoded protein: CASSLGGLGGNTIYF.

The chain employs TRBV5-1 and TRBJ2-1; 7 bases align to TRBD2. This CDR3 spans 14 amino acids. The trim removed 5 bases at V and 1 base at J, leaving 3 bases unmatched. Germline lookup yields CDR1 SGHRS and CDR2 YFSETQ. The CDR3 reads CASSRGESYNEQFF. CDR3 sequence (DNA): TGCGCCAGCAGTCGGGGGGAGTCCTACAATGAGCAGTTCTTC.

This chain links TRBV2 with TRBJ2-1, with D perhaps matching TRBD1 or TRBD2 (5 bases each). CDR3 length: 16 residues. Germline values: CDR1 SNHLY, CDR2 FYNNEI. Trimming left V 6 bases short and J 3 bases short, with 18 bases between. In nucleotides, the CDR3 is TGTGCCAGCAGGACTCCTGGGACGCCCGACTACAATGAGCAGTTCTTC. The encoded protein is CASRTPGTPDYNEQFF.

This clone was picked up a small number of times. The chain employs TRBV7-6 and TRBJ2-7; D possibly corresponds to TRBD1 (6 bases). The CDR3 runs to 16 residues. The germline V gene has CDR1 SGHVS and CDR2 FNYEAQ. Trimming shortened V by 1 base and J by 3 bases, and 16 bases separated the two germline ends. The CDR3 loop reads CASSLGRAGEGYEQYF. The CDR3 bases are TGTGCCAGCAGCTTAGGAAGGGCAGGGGAAGGCTACGAGCAGTACTTC. The whole variable domain, remainder taken from reference TRBV7-6 and TRBJ2-7, is GAGVSQSPRYKVTKRGQDVALRCDPISGHVSLYWYRQALGQGPEFLTYFNYEAQQDKSGLPNDRFSAERPEGSISTLTIQRTEQRDSAMYRCASSLGRAGEGYEQYFGPGTRLTVT.

This clone has more than one count but fewer than ten. CDR3 nucleotide sequence: TGTGCCAGCAGCCAAGTAGGCGGCGGGATCTACAATGAGCAGTTCTTC. Translating it yields CASSQVGGGIYNEQFF. This chain joins TRBV4-2 and TRBJ2-1; the D gene is possibly TRBD2 (6 bases). CDR3 length: 16 residues. V gave up 1 base and J gave up 3 bases, with 13 bases separating them. The germline CDR1 and CDR2 sequences are LGHNA and YNFKEQ.

The chain joins TRBV5-4 to TRBJ2-5, with TRBD1 as a possible D gene (5 bases). The CDR3 is 13 amino acids. The V end was cut by 4 bases, the J end by 2 bases, with 9 bases between. Looked up from germline, CDR1 is SGHNT and CDR2 is YYREEE (reference sequence). This CDR3 is CASSQTAQETQYF. CDR3 bases: TGTGCCAGCAGCCAGACAGCGCAAGAGACCCAGTACTTC.

The chain recombines TRBV5-6 with TRBJ2-2, with 14 bases fitting TRBD2. CDR1 is SGHDT, CDR2 YYEEEE, per germline. V lost 4 bases and J lost 3; bases outside the gene matches: 11. The CDR3 is 19 amino acids. Here the CDR3 DNA reads TGTGCCAGCAGCCCGAACGGACTAGCGGGGGGCCTCCACACCGGGGAGCTGTTTTTT. Translating it yields CASSPNGLAGGLHTGELFF.

The chain employs TRBV10-3 and TRBJ2-2; TRBD2 aligns across 12 bases. This CDR3 spans 13 amino acids. Unmatched junction bases numbered 6, after V lost 10 bases and J lost 9 bases. Per the germline V gene, CDR1 is ENHRY and CDR2 is SYGVKD. The CDR3 DNA follows: TGTGCCACTCAGACTAGCGGGGGCCGGGAGCTGTTTTTT. Translation gives CATQTSGGRELFF.

This chain joins TRBV20-1 and TRBJ2-5, with a possible D match to TRBD1 (6 bases). The CDR3 runs to 11 residues. Trimming left V 5 bases short and J 5 bases short, with 9 bases between. Germline V gene sequence: CDR1 DFQATT, CDR2 SNEGSKA (reference sequence). The CDR3 reads CSAGQSETQYF. The CDR3 nucleotides are TGCAGTGCTGGACAGTCGGAGACCCAGTACTTC.

The DNA of the CDR3 is TGTGCTAATGGAAAGCGGGGCTCCTACAATGAGCAGTTCTTC. Its translation: CANGKRGSYNEQFF. The rearrangement joins TRBV12-5 to TRBJ2-1; 7 nucleotides line up with TRBD2. The CDR3 consists of 14 residues. The germline V gene encodes CDR1 LGHNT and CDR2 FRNRAP. The V and J ends lost 10 bases and 0 bases, in that order; junction bases with no gene match: 6. The full variable domain, its missing parts supplied by reference TRBV12-5 and TRBJ2-1, is DARVTQTPRHKVTEMGQEVTMRCQPILGHNTVFWYRQTMMQGLELLAYFRNRAPLDDSGMPKDRFSAEMPDATLATLKIQPSEPRDSAVYFCANGKRGSYNEQFFGPGTRLTVL.

The chain has TRBV25-1 and TRBJ1-4; 8 bases line up with TRBD1. The germline V gene encodes CDR1 MGHDK and CDR2 SYGVNS. CDR3 length equals 15 residues. V lost 0 bases to trimming and J lost 7 bases; unmatched junction nucleotides: 4. CDR3 DNA: TGTGCCAGCAGTGAATACCCAGGACAGGGTGAAAAACTGTTTTTT. This encodes CASSEYPGQGEKLFF.

This chain connects TRBV13 to TRBJ2-3, with 8 bases fitting TRBD2. The trim removed 5 bases at V and 4 bases at J, leaving 11 bases unmatched. Germline V gene lookup returns CDR1 PRHDT and CDR2 FYEKMQ (reference sequence). The CDR3 has 16 residues. CDR3 sequence reads: CASSLRVAGISDTQYF. CDR3 in DNA: TGTGCCAGCAGCCTTCGGGTAGCGGGGATATCAGATACGCAGTATTTT. The full variable domain, completed using reference TRBV13 and TRBJ2-3, is AAGVIQSPRHLIKEKRETATLKCYPIPRHDTVYWYQQGPGQDPQFLISFYEKMQSDKGSIPDRFSAQQFSDYHSELNMSSLELGDSALYFCASSLRVAGISDTQYFGPGTRLTVL.

The chain recombines TRBV30 with TRBJ1-2; the D gene is possibly TRBD1 (5 bases). V was trimmed by 0 bases and J by 8 bases, leaving 13 bases between them. The CDR3 is made up of 13 amino acids. Germline V gene data show CDR1 as GTSNPN and CDR2 as SVGIG (reference sequence). The CDR3, as DNA: TGTGCCTGGAGTGTCTCGGGGGTTTGGGGCTACACCTTC. Its protein product is CAWSVSGVWGYTF.

The rearrangement links TRBV6-5 to TRBJ2-1; 7 bases are a match to TRBD2. V was pared by 6 bases and J by 1 base, with 6 bases of the junction left unmatched. The CDR3 covers 15 residues. The germline gives CDR1 MNHEY, CDR2 SVGAGI. This CDR3 is CASSPIAGSYNEQFF. CDR3 DNA sequence: TGTGCCAGCAGCCCGATAGCGGGTTCCTACAATGAGCAGTTCTTC.

The rearrangement joins TRBV5-4 to TRBJ1-2; 7 positions match TRBD1. The CDR3 is made up of 15 amino acids. From germline, CDR1 is SGHNT and CDR2 YYREEE (reference sequence). Trimming at V came to 2 bases and at J to 8 bases, leaving 12 bases not matched to a gene. For the CDR3, the DNA is TGTGCCAGCAGCTTCTATAACCCCGACAGGGCCGGCTACACCTTC. Translation gives CASSFYNPDRAGYTF.

V and J are TRBV5-4 and TRBJ1-2; perhaps TRBD1 as D (5 bases). The CDR3 spans 16 residues. Germline V gene sequence: CDR1 SGHNT, CDR2 YYREEE (reference sequence). V gave up 0 bases and J gave up 7 bases, with 19 bases separating them. Written as DNA, the CDR3 is TGTGCCAGCAGCTTGGTTCCTCGGGGCGATAGTCCTGGCTACACCTTC. Translation: CASSLVPRGDSPGYTF.